The text below deals with one T cell receptor beta chain. Its antigen is not known. CD8+ and CD4+ T cells circulating in blood were sequenced for TCR beta. Negative magnetic isolation gave CD8+ and CD4+ cells; FACS enriched CD8+ TEMRA. This specimen belongs to a study of CD8 T cells in Susac syndrome. Study-wide results and caveats: An acknowledgment was made by the study that its TCR sequencing and HLA analysis involved relatively few individuals.

CDR1 and CDR2 from the germline V gene are KGHDR and SFDVKD. CDR3 size: 15 residues. J gave up 5 bases and V 5 bases, and 9 bases lay outside the gene matches. Random hexamers primed reverse transcription of about 0.5 to 1 ug RNA. The TCR beta CDR3 was amplified by immunoSEQ multiplex PCR across 54 Vbeta, 13 Jbeta. MiXCR, run by TCRdb on the immunoSEQ multiplex PCR reads, gives a single entry per CDR3 protein. The data contain fewer than 250,000 distinct CDR3 sequences, roughly 92% of them seen just once; the ten biggest clones take up 0.1% to 0.12%. Sequences were obtained from CD4+ T cells from PBMCs. The chain couples TRBV24-1 to TRBJ1-1; TRBD1 matches 8 bases. The sequence came from a human donor in good health. The DNA for the CDR3 is TGTGCCACCAGTGCGGCGGGCAGGGGGCGAACTGAAGCTTTCTTT. This sequence encodes CATSAAGRGRTEAFF.